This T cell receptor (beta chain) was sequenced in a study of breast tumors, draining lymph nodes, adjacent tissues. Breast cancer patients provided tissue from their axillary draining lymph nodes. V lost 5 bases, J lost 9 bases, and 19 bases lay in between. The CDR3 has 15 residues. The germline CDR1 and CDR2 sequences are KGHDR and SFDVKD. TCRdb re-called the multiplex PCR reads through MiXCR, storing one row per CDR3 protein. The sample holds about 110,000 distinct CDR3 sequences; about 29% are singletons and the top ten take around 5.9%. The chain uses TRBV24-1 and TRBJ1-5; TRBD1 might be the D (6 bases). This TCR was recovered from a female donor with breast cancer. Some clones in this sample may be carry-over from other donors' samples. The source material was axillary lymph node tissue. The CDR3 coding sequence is TGTGCCACCAGTGGGGAGGTGGGACAAGGAAGGCCCCAGCATTTT. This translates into CATSGEVGQGRPQHF.